This is a list of T cell receptor beta chains from one sample in a study of shared clonotypes between healthy human individuals. Here immunoSEQ multiplex PCR was the method, and the copy in TCRdb shows in-frame clones only, minus some. The table has millions of clones, approximately 92% seen once. Sequenced sample: naive CD4+ T cells sorted from blood. The receptor source for this set is a man aged 18 to 30 in good health. The CDR3 runs from the conserved cysteine through the conserved F or W. A D gene is named only where the DNA matches it firmly. Size tells how often a clone was seen (once, few, many) or the class of an expanded clone, and some rows leave it out.

>.|.|TRBV7-3|TRBJ2-2
TGTGCCAGCAGCTTAACTCTGGCCGGGGAGCTGTTTTTT
CASSLTLAGELFF
>.|.|TRBV5-4|TRBJ1-2
TGTGCCAGCAGCGCTATACAAGGGCCAGGGATCGACTATGGCTACACCTTC
CASSAIQGPGIDYGYTF
>.|TRBD1|TRBV5-1|TRBJ1-4
TGCGCCAGCAGCGCGGACAGGGGTTATGAAAAACTGTTTTTT
CASSADRGYEKLFF
>.|.|TRBV7-2|TRBJ2-1
TGTGCCAGCTGGGGTTTAGGGTCTGAGCAGTTCTTC
CASWGLGSEQFF
>.|.|TRBV10-3|TRBJ1-1
TGTGCCATCGCAACGAAAGGGACCACTGAAGCTTTCTTT
CAIATKGTTEAFF
>.|.|TRBV30|TRBJ2-2
TGTGCCTGGGCCTGGGACTCCTTCACCGGGGAGCTGTTTTTT
CAWAWDSFTGELFF
>.|.|TRBV28|TRBJ2-3
TGTGCCAGCAGTTCGGAGGGGATAGGGGGCACAGATACGCAGTATTTT
CASSSEGIGGTDTQYF
>.|.|TRBV4-1|TRBJ2-5
TGCGCCAGCAGCCACTATAGAGGACAAGAGACCCAGTACTTC
CASSHYRGQETQYF
>few|TRBD1|TRBV6-1|TRBJ1-5
TGTGCCAGCAGTGAGGGGACAGGCCAGAGCAATCAGCCCCAGCATTTT
CASSEGTGQSNQPQHF
>.|TRBD2|TRBV11-2|TRBJ2-3
TGTGCCAGCAGCCCGACGACTAGCGGGGGGGCGGGTACGCAGTATTTT
CASSPTTSGGAGTQYF
>.|TRBD2|TRBV5-1|TRBJ2-1
TGCGCCAGCAGCCCGCCCGGGACTAGCGGGACTGAGCAGTTCTTC
CASSPPGTSGTEQFF
>.|.|TRBV11-2|TRBJ1-6
TGTGCCAGCAGCCCCGGACAGTCCTATAATTCACCCCTCCACTTT
CASSPGQSYNSPLHF
>.|.|TRBV5-1|TRBJ1-6
TGCGCCAGCAGCTTGGACGGGAGCTCCTATAATTCACCCCTCCACTTT
CASSLDGSSYNSPLHF
>.|TRBD2|TRBV11-2|TRBJ2-5
TGTGCCAGCAGCCTCCGACTAGCGAGGCAAGAGACCCAGTACTTC
CASSLRLARQETQYF
>.|TRBD2|TRBV19|TRBJ2-1
TGTGCCAGTAGCGGACTAGCGGGCGGTATCAATGAGCAGTTCTTC
CASSGLAGGINEQFF
>.|.|TRBV4-3|TRBJ2-7
TGCGCCAGCAGCCAAGCTGACCGTGACCTCGCCGAGCAGTACTTC
CASSQADRDLAEQYF
>.|.|TRBV5-8|TRBJ2-1
TGTGCCAGCAGCACCTACAATGAGCAGTTCTTC
CASSTYNEQFF
>.|TRBD1|TRBV5-4|TRBJ1-3
TGTGCCAGCAGCGTCGGACAGGGGAACTCTGGAAACACCATATATTTT
CASSVGQGNSGNTIYF
>.|TRBD2|TRBV15|TRBJ2-6
TGTGCCACCAGCATTCCTAGCGGGAGCGCTGGGGCCAACGTCCTGACTTTC
CATSIPSGSAGANVLTF
>.|TRBD1|TRBV6-1|TRBJ2-2
TGTGCCACGGGACAGGGACCCTCCGGGGAGCTGTTTTTT
CATGQGPSGELFF
>.|TRBD1|TRBV30|TRBJ1-5
TGTGCCTGGGACCCCGAGGGGGCCGGGCAGCCCCAGCATTTT
CAWDPEGAGQPQHF
>.|.|TRBV30|TRBJ1-5
TGTGCCTGGAGCGTAGGAGGCAATCAGCCCCAGCATTTT
CAWSVGGNQPQHF
>once|TRBD2|TRBV6-5|TRBJ2-5
TGTGCCAGCAGTTACTTGGCGGGAGACCGGGAGACCCAGTACTTC
CASSYLAGDRETQYF
>.|TRBD2|TRBV10-1|TRBJ2-1
TGCGCCAGCAGTGAAGGGACTAAGAGCTCCTACAATGAGCAGTTCTTC
CASSEGTKSSYNEQFF